The 29 T cell receptor beta chains reported below all come from one sample, sequenced in a study of vaccination and CD4 T cells after COVID-19 (dated by TCRdb to 2022 to 2024). Read against the paper, the sample's treatment or condition label means: approximately nine-day PBMC culture with coronavirus spike peptide pools or control peptides (ViraFEST assay). Library prep was done by PCR. Data came from an Illumina iSeq 100. DNA from cultured CD4+ T cells underwent TCR sequencing with the Oncomine TCR Beta short-read assay at the Johns Hopkins FTIC core. TCRdb applied fastp at Q25 and MiXCR to the public reads, then kept only in-frame beta chains. Every entry covers one CDR3 protein and lists the most common genes and DNA from its rows. Present in this sample are about 10,000 distinct CDR3 sequences, roughly 64% of which were seen just once. The ten top clones hold roughly 18% of the sample. Their cognate antigens are unknown.

The sequenced sample consisted of CD4+ T cells from blood, cultured in vitro. The receptors derive from a human donor who had recovered from COVID-19.

This clonotype has a single count. J is TRBJ2-4 and V is TRBV25-1; D is ambiguous. The CDR3 totals 13 residues. The germline gives CDR1 MGHDK, CDR2 SYGVNS. V lost 2 bases, J lost 9 bases, and 11 bases lay in between. DNA of the CDR3: TGTGCCAGCAGTGAACCATCCAAGGGCATTCAGTACTTC. Translation gives CASSEPSKGIQYF.

This rearrangement joins TRBV27 to TRBJ2-1, with D possibly being TRBD2 (5 bases). The V end was cut by 4 bases, the J end by 7 bases, with 14 bases between. This CDR3 comprises 14 residues. Germline lookup yields CDR1 MNHEY and CDR2 SMNVEV (reference sequence). CDR3 bases: TGTGCCAGCAGTTCAAGCGTCAGGAGGAATGAGCAGTTCTTC. This gives the protein CASSSSVRRNEQFF.

This clonotype was recorded a few times. CDR3 nucleotides: TGCAGTTCCCAGCGACAGTATGGCTACACCTTC. Translating it yields CSSQRQYGYTF. The J gene is TRBJ1-2, the V gene TRBV20-1; a possible D gene is TRBD1 (5 bases). This CDR3 region has 11 residues. V lost 8 bases, J lost 5 bases, and 12 bases lay in between. CDR1 and CDR2 from the germline V gene are DFQATT and SNEGSKA (reference sequence).

The chain combines TRBV20-1 with TRBJ1-3; D unresolved. Per germline, CDR1 DFQATT and CDR2 SNEGSKA (reference sequence). This CDR3 is 13 amino acids long. V was shortened by 6 bases and J by 2 bases, with 11 bases between the two germline ends. CDR3 bases: TGCAGTGCCACTAAAGGGACTGGAAACACCATATATTTT. As protein: CSATKGTGNTIYF.

This clonotype was observed once. The rearrangement uses TRBV19 and TRBJ1-4; D may be TRBD1 (5 bases). This CDR3 contains 15 residues. Per the germline V gene, CDR1 is LNHDA and CDR2 is SQIVND (reference sequence). Between the trimmed V and J ends, which lost 6 bases and 11 bases, there was a span of 22 bases. CDR3 nucleotides: TGTGCCAGTAGCTCTCGACAGTACCGGGATAAGAAACTGTTTTTT. It encodes CASSSRQYRDKKLFF.

This clonotype was detected a few times. The chain couples TRBV30 to TRBJ2-2, with 10 bases lining up with TRBD2. Germline CDR1 is GTSNPN and CDR2 is SVGIG (reference sequence). With 3 bases clipped from V and 6 bases from J, the junction kept 1 base outside the gene matches. This CDR3 has 13 residues. The CDR3 coding sequence is TGTGCCTGGAGACTAGCGGGATCCGGGGAGCTGTTTTTT. This sequence encodes CAWRLAGSGELFF.

The V call is TRBV7-2, the J call TRBJ2-7, with 9 bases identical to TRBD2. The ends lost 3 bases at V and 0 bases at J; junction bases unmatched: 9. This CDR3 has 17 residues. Germline CDR1 is SGHTA and CDR2 is FQGNSA. CDR3: CASSFPISGRTSYEQYF. CDR3 DNA: TGTGCCAGCAGCTTCCCTATAAGCGGGAGGACCTCCTACGAGCAGTACTTC.

V is TRBV10-3 and J is TRBJ2-5, with D possibly being TRBD1 (6 bases). The CDR3 covers 12 residues. Germline-derived CDR1 and CDR2 are ENHRY and SYGVKD. V lost 7 bases, J lost 5 bases, and 11 bases lay in between. CDR3 residues: CAIKGTSETQYF. The CDR3 coding sequence is TGTGCCATCAAAGGGACAAGCGAGACCCAGTACTTC.

The chain joins TRBV7-2 to TRBJ1-2; D unresolved. The ends were cut back, 1 base at V and 8 bases at J, with 11 bases in the middle. Germline CDR1 SGHTA, CDR2 FQGNSA. The CDR3 sequence is 13 residues long. As DNA, the CDR3 is TGTGCCAGCAGCTTAGGAGGGTTCAGAGGCTACACCTTC. It yields the protein CASSLGGFRGYTF.

The chain carries TRBV6-2 or TRBV6-3 and TRBJ1-5; D remains unclear. The CDR3 runs 13 residues. CDR1 MNHEY and CDR2 SVGEGT come from the germline V gene. V was cut by 2 bases and J by 4 bases, with 6 bases left in between. As DNA, the CDR3 is TGTGCCAGCAGTTACGGGCTTAATCAGCCCCAGCATTTT. Its protein is CASSYGLNQPQHF.

The chain combines TRBV6-1 with TRBJ1-5; no clear D gene. The germline V gene encodes CDR1 MNHNS and CDR2 SASEGT. Trimming removed 8 bases at V and 3 bases at J, with 11 bases between. The CDR3 totals 13 residues. CDR3 in amino acids: CASQSGNNQPQHF. The CDR3 DNA is TGTGCCAGCCAGTCGGGGAACAATCAGCCCCAGCATTTT.

V gene TRBV7-9 combines with J gene TRBJ2-7; D is possibly TRBD2 (6 bases). V shed 5 bases and J shed 2 bases, with 16 bases lying between them. CDR1 and CDR2 from the germline V gene are SEHNR and FQNEAQ (reference sequence). CDR3 length: 15 residues. The CDR3 DNA reads TGTGCCAGCAGCCCAGCCCCTGCGGGACCCTACGAGCAGTACTTC. As protein: CASSPAPAGPYEQYF.

This sequence joins TRBV21-1 and TRBJ2-1; the table's D call, TRBD1, was not checked against the DNA. TRBV21-1 is designated a pseudogene. The CDR3 length is 13 residues. This CDR3 is CPSSTTGYGEQFF. CDR3 in DNA: TGTCCCAGCAGCACTACAGGGTACGGTGAGCAGTTCTTC.

This sequence joins TRBV7-2 and TRBJ2-7, with 9 bases fitting TRBD2. The CDR3 consists of 14 residues. In germline, CDR1 is SGHTA, CDR2 FQGNSA. After removal of 5 bases from V and 2 bases from J, the junction contained 4 bases not matched to a gene. CDR3 sequence (DNA): TGTGCCAGCAGCCCTAGCGGGAAGGCCTACGAGCAGTACTTC. This sequence encodes CASSPSGKAYEQYF. Drawing the rest from reference TRBV7-2 and TRBJ2-7, the complete variable domain is GAGVSQSPSNKVTEKGKDVELRCDPISGHTALYWYRQSLGQGLEFLIYFQGNSAPDKSGLPSDRFSAERTGGSVSTLTIQRTQQEDSAVYLCASSPSGKAYEQYFGPGTRLTVT.

This chain connects TRBV24-1 to TRBJ1-5; D might be TRBD1 (6 bases). The CDR3 is 13 amino acids. The ends were cut back, 9 bases at V and 3 bases at J, with 11 bases in the middle. The germline V gene encodes CDR1 KGHDR and CDR2 SFDVKD. CDR3 coding DNA: TGTGCCACCTCCGACAGGACCAATCAGCCCCAGCATTTT. Its translation is CATSDRTNQPQHF.

This chain links TRBV5-6 with TRBJ2-3; D ambiguous. V shed 7 bases and J shed 0 bases, with 12 bases lying between them. This CDR3 has 14 amino acids. Germline V gene data show CDR1 as SGHDT and CDR2 as YYEEEE. Here the CDR3 reads CASRSTVSTDTQYF. Written as DNA, the CDR3 is TGTGCCAGCCGGTCGACGGTGAGCACAGATACGCAGTATTTT.

This clonotype has just a few counts. The rearrangement joins TRBV11-3 to TRBJ1-1; the match to TRBD1 covers 8 bases. CDR1 and CDR2 from the germline V gene are SGHNT and YENEEA. The V gene end was trimmed by 5 bases and the J gene end by 1 base; junction bases not matched to a gene: 3. The CDR3 consists of 14 residues. CDR3 amino acids: CASSRTGWNTEAFF. CDR3 nucleotide sequence: TGTGCCAGCAGCCGGACAGGGTGGAACACTGAAGCTTTCTTT.

The V gene is TRBV24-1, the J gene TRBJ2-3; 9 nucleotides align to TRBD2. V shed 4 bases and J 8 bases; nucleotides not matched to a gene: 9. The length of the CDR3 is 15 residues. Germline assignment: CDR1 KGHDR and CDR2 SFDVKD. CDR3 sequence: CATSDGRSGGITQYF. The CDR3 DNA sequence: TGTGCCACCAGTGACGGCCGGAGCGGGGGGATTACGCAGTATTTT.

This clonotype was observed once. This rearrangement joins TRBV12-5 to TRBJ2-7; D remains ambiguous. Trimming removed 2 bases from V and 0 bases from J, with 17 bases in between. The CDR3 contains 17 residues. The germline V gene encodes CDR1 LGHNT and CDR2 FRNRAP. This chain's CDR3 is CASGLKRTTPASYEQYF. The CDR3 nucleotides are TGTGCTAGTGGTTTGAAAAGAACAACTCCGGCCTCCTACGAGCAGTACTTC.

The sample holds a few counts of this clonotype. The chain carries TRBV7-6 and TRBJ2-3; TRBD2 matches 10 bases. V shed 1 base and J 2 bases; nucleotides not matched to a gene: 3. Germline V CDR1 and CDR2: SGHVS, FNYEAQ. This CDR3 has 16 residues. The CDR3, as DNA: TGTGCCAGCAGCTTAGAAGCGGGGGGGCTCACAGATACGCAGTATTTT. It is translated as CASSLEAGGLTDTQYF.

The V call is TRBV9, the J call TRBJ2-2; D might be TRBD1 (5 bases). V was clipped by 0 bases and J by 1 base, with 10 bases between them. This CDR3 is 16 amino acids long. Germline V gene sequence: CDR1 SGDLS, CDR2 YYNGEE. The CDR3 sequence: CASSVGIGVNTGELFF. In DNA, the CDR3 is TGTGCCAGCAGCGTAGGTATAGGGGTGAACACCGGGGAGCTGTTTTTT. Full variable domain (missing parts from reference TRBV9 and TRBJ2-2): DSGVTQTPKHLITATGQRVTLRCSPRSGDLSVYWYQQSLDQGLQFLIQYYNGEERAKGNILERFSAQQFPDLHSELNLSSLELGDSALYFCASSVGIGVNTGELFFGEGSRLTVL.

The chain carries TRBV25-1 and TRBJ1-1; D might be TRBD1 (6 bases). This CDR3 has 15 residues. Germline V gene data show CDR1 as MGHDK and CDR2 as SYGVNS. Trimming removed 2 bases at V and 11 bases at J, with 21 bases between. CDR3 region: CASSEPSVGARAAFF. For the CDR3, the DNA is TGTGCCAGCAGTGAACCGTCCGTGGGGGCGAGGGCGGCTTTCTTT. Based on the CDR3 plus reference TRBV25-1 and TRBJ1-1, the full variable domain is EADIYQTPRYLVIGTGKKITLECSQTMGHDKMYWYQQDPGMELHLIHYSYGVNSTEKGDLSSESTVSRIRTEHFPLTLESARPSHTSQYLCASSEPSVGARAAFFGQGTRLTVV.

The V and J genes are TRBV20-1 and TRBJ2-1; no definite D call. V shed 0 bases and J shed 2 bases, with 8 bases lying between them. Germline CDR1 DFQATT, CDR2 SNEGSKA (reference sequence). This CDR3 spans 14 amino acids. In DNA form, the CDR3 reads TGCAGTGCTAGAGAAGACCGCGCCTACAATGAGCAGTTCTTC. It encodes CSAREDRAYNEQFF.

This clonotype was found once. This sequence joins TRBV10-3 and TRBJ1-2, with D tentatively TRBD1 (6 bases). The CDR3 has 16 residues. Germline loops: CDR1 ENHRY, CDR2 SYGVKD. Trimming cost V 3 bases and J 2 bases, with 16 bases left between them. This CDR3 is CAISDREQGGNYGYTF. The CDR3 DNA reads as TGTGCCATCAGTGACCGCGAACAGGGTGGCAACTATGGCTACACCTTC.

The chain employs TRBV5-6 and TRBJ1-2; 10 positions agree with TRBD1. J lost 3 bases, V lost 4 bases, and 6 bases had no gene match. The germline gives CDR1 SGHDT, CDR2 YYEEEE. The CDR3 contains 15 residues. CDR3 loop: CASSGRDRGHYGYTF. CDR3 bases: TGTGCCAGCAGCGGCCGGGACAGGGGACACTATGGCTACACCTTC.

Only a few counts were recorded for this clonotype. The V call is TRBV7-9, the J call TRBJ1-5, with D perhaps TRBD1 (5 bases). The CDR3 is made up of 15 amino acids. Trimming stripped 4 bases from V and 1 base from J, with 11 bases between. The V gene's germline CDR1 is SEHNR and CDR2 FQNEAQ (reference sequence). CDR3 amino acids: CASSSSWGSNQPQHF. The CDR3 DNA follows: TGTGCCAGCAGCTCCAGTTGGGGGAGCAATCAGCCCCAGCATTTT. The full variable domain, with the rest looked up from reference TRBV7-9 and TRBJ1-5, is DTGVSQNPRHKITKRGQNVTFRCDPISEHNRLYWYRQTLGQGPEFLTYFQNEAQLEKSRLLSDRFSAERPKGSFSTLEIQRTEQGDSAMYLCASSSSWGSNQPQHFGDGTRLSIL.

The chain couples TRBV10-3 to TRBJ2-1; the D is unclear. The CDR3 sequence is 12 residues long. Germline V gene sequence: CDR1 ENHRY, CDR2 SYGVKD. The V and J ends lost 4 bases and 6 bases respectively, with 7 bases between them. Here the CDR3 reads CAISVSGNEQFF. DNA of the CDR3: TGTGCCATCAGTGTTTCGGGCAATGAGCAGTTCTTC.

This clonotype was seen a single time. V is TRBV28 and J is TRBJ1-2; no definite D call. The CDR3 runs 13 residues. The germline CDR1 and CDR2 sequences are MDHEN and SYDVKM. V was trimmed by 7 bases and J by 4 bases, leaving 13 bases between them. The CDR3 DNA is TGTGCCAGCACCACCAGTAGTGGCTATGGCTACACCTTC. As protein: CASTTSSGYGYTF.

This clonotype appeared a few times. The rearrangement joins TRBV6-1 to TRBJ2-7; TRBD2 matches 13 bases. CDR1 is MNHNS and CDR2 is SASEGT in the germline V gene. Losses at the gene ends were 7 bases for V and 4 bases for J; bases not matched to a gene: 4. The CDR3 has 14 residues. For the CDR3, the DNA is TGTGCCAGCAAGGAGGGACTAGCGGGATACGAGCAGTACTTC. Amino acids: CASKEGLAGYEQYF.